The rows below give T cell receptor beta chains drawn from one sample of a study of a mutant IDH1 vaccine in newly diagnosed glioma. These receptors' targets are unknown. Only in-frame clones appear in the TCRdb table, and some are missing; sequencing was by immunoSEQ multiplex PCR. Of 60,000 or so clones listed, around 82% are singletons. Sample: PBMCs, taken from a glioma patient whose treatment included an IDH1 peptide vaccine. These TCRs come from a woman aged 18-29 years with glioma. Some clones in this sample may be carry-over from other donors' samples. Each CDR3 is given with its conserved first and last residue. Each record gives: V gene, clone size, D gene, J gene, CDR3 DNA, CDR3 protein. A D gene is named only where the DNA matches it firmly. Clone sizes are given selectively: once, few, many, or a class where the clone is expanded.

>TRBV2|.|.|TRBJ1-4
TGTGCCAGCAGCGCAGACGGGGCAACTAATGAAAAACTGTTTTTT
CASSADGATNEKLFF
>TRBV7-9|few|TRBD2|TRBJ2-1
TGTGCCAGCAGCCCGGGGACTAGCGGGAGAAAGGGGGCGTGGAATGAGCAGTTCTTC
CASSPGTSGRKGAWNEQFF
>TRBV5-4|.|TRBD2|TRBJ2-7
TGTGCCAGCAGGGGGGGGAGACTGGACGAGCAGTACTTC
CASRGGRLDEQYF
>TRBV10-3|.|.|TRBJ1-1
TGTGCCACCAAACTAAAGACAGAGGGCACTGAAGCTTTCTTT
CATKLKTEGTEAFF
>TRBV5-6|.|TRBD1|TRBJ1-4
TGTGCCAGCAGCTTGGGACAGGGGGCAACTAATGAAAAACTGTTTTTT
CASSLGQGATNEKLFF
>TRBV10-2|.|.|TRBJ1-2
TGCGCCAGCAGTGAGGTGCGCAACAACTATGGCTACACCTTC
CASSEVRNNYGYTF
>TRBV10-3|.|.|TRBJ1-3
TGTGCCACGGGTCTAAGCTCTGGAAACACCATATATTTT
CATGLSSGNTIYF
>TRBV6-6|.|TRBD2|TRBJ2-5
TGTGCCAGCAGCCATGGACTAGCGGGGGGTGGAGAGACCCAGTACTTC
CASSHGLAGGGETQYF
>TRBV5-1|.|.|TRBJ2-2
TGCGCCAGCAGCTGGAGTCGCGGGGAGCTGTTTTTT
CASSWSRGELFF
>TRBV15|.|.|TRBJ1-2
TGTGCCACCAGCAGAGACTCAGGGGAGAGGGACTATGGCTACACCTTC
CATSRDSGERDYGYTF
>TRBV27|.|.|TRBJ1-1
TGTGCCAGCAGTCCGTTGACATGGTACCGCATGAACACTGAAGCTTTCTTT
CASSPLTWYRMNTEAFF
>TRBV5-1|.|.|TRBJ1-2
TGCGCCAGCAGCTTGCAGGGAGGGGAGAACTATGGCTACACCTTC
CASSLQGGENYGYTF
>TRBV6-5|.|.|TRBJ1-5
TGTGCCAGCAGTTCACAGGGTAATCAGCCCCAGCATTTT
CASSSQGNQPQHF
>TRBV7-9|.|TRBD1|TRBJ1-1
TGTGCCAGCAGCTTAGGGACAGGAACGGAAGCTTTCTTT
CASSLGTGTEAFF
>TRBV7-9|.|.|TRBJ2-3
TGTGCCAGCACCTTAGACAGAGACCTCACAGATACGCAGTATTTT
CASTLDRDLTDTQYF
>TRBV5-6|.|.|TRBJ2-5
TGTGCCAGCAGCTGGATGCAAGAGACCCAGTACTTC
CASSWMQETQYF
>TRBV6-6|.|.|TRBJ2-7
TGTGCCAGCAGTCCCGACGGTAACTCCTACGAGCAGTACTTC
CASSPDGNSYEQYF
>TRBV7-7|few|.|TRBJ2-3
TGTGCTAGCAGCGCAGGAGATACGCAGTATTTT
CASSAGDTQYF
>TRBV28|.|.|TRBJ1-1
TGTGCCAGCGTAGCGGGTGGAACTGAAGCTTTCTTT
CASVAGGTEAFF
>TRBV6-1|.|TRBD1|TRBJ2-1
TGTGCCATCACGATGGGACAGACTCTCGATGAGCAGTTCTTC
CAITMGQTLDEQFF
>TRBV5-1|.|TRBD1|TRBJ2-7
TGCGCCAGCAGCTTGGCAGGGGGCCCCCACGAGCAGTACTTC
CASSLAGGPHEQYF
>TRBV2|.|.|TRBJ2-6
TGTGCCGCTCTTAGATCTTACTCTGGGGCCAACGTCCTGACTTTC
CAALRSYSGANVLTF
>TRBV5-1|few|.|TRBJ2-3
TGCGCCAGCAGCTTAGGACACCGCACAGATACGCAGTATTTT
CASSLGHRTDTQYF
>TRBV6-6|.|TRBD1|TRBJ2-1
TGTGCCAGCAGGGACAGGGGTGGAAGCTCCTACAATGAGCAGTTCTTC
CASRDRGGSSYNEQFF
>TRBV7-3|.|.|TRBJ2-7
TGTGCCAGCAGCTTAGCAGGGGTCCACGAGCAGTACTTC
CASSLAGVHEQYF
>TRBV6-5|.|.|TRBJ1-3
TGTGCCGCCGGGGCGAACACCATATATTTT
CAAGANTIYF
>TRBV2|.|.|TRBJ2-3
TGTGCCAGTAGGTCAGGGGCGGAAGATACGCAGTATTTT
CASRSGAEDTQYF
>TRBV5-6|once|.|TRBJ2-2
TGTGCCAGCCGCAGGGCGAACACCGGGGAGCTGTTTTTT
CASRRANTGELFF
>TRBV5-8|.|TRBD1|TRBJ2-1
TGTGCCAGCAGCAGTCAGGGGGCGTTGGATTACAATGAGCAGTTCTTC
CASSSQGALDYNEQFF
>TRBV7-6|.|TRBD1|TRBJ2-7
TGTGCCAGCAGCTCCGCGGGACAGGGGAGTGAGCAGTACTTC
CASSSAGQGSEQYF
>TRBV10-3|.|TRBD2|TRBJ2-1
TGTGCCATCAGTGAGTCACCTGCGGGAGCCTACAATGAGCAGTTCTTC
CAISESPAGAYNEQFF
>TRBV5-4|.|.|TRBJ2-7
TGTGCCAGCAGCCATCCGCGGGCCCCCTACGAGCAGTACTTC
CASSHPRAPYEQYF
>TRBV5-4|.|.|TRBJ2-7
TGTGCCAGCAGCTTAGGGCAGAGCTACGAGCAGTACTTC
CASSLGQSYEQYF
>TRBV11-2|.|.|TRBJ2-3
TGTGCCAGCAGCTTTACGGACAGCACAGATACGCAGTATTTT
CASSFTDSTDTQYF
>TRBV14|.|.|TRBJ1-2
TGTGCCAGCAGCCAGGAGACCTCATATGGCTACACCTTC
CASSQETSYGYTF
>TRBV5-1|.|TRBD2|TRBJ2-3
TGCGCCAGCAGCCGCTGGACTAGCGGGAGCGGGGCAGATACGCAGTATTTT
CASSRWTSGSGADTQYF
>TRBV9|.|.|TRBJ1-3
TGTGCCAGCAGCTCGAACTCTGGAAACACCATATATTTT
CASSSNSGNTIYF